The entry below describes one T cell receptor beta chain. Its specificity is not known. This sample was included in a study of neoadjuvant anti-PD-1 for oral cavity cancer. Background on the study: Patients mostly received three to four biweekly nivolumab doses at 3 mg/kg before surgery. Patients without progression received a fourth nivolumab dose around day 43, then surgical resection on days 50-56. Findings and caveats of the study: PBMC Gini-index clonality exceeded responders' in non-responders post-nivolumab.

Sequencing used immunoSEQ multiplex PCR; TCRdb keeps in-frame clones, though not all of them. The sample has 73,000 or so clones, roughly 84% seen once. The CDR3 has 13 residues. With 5 bases removed from V and 8 bases from J, the gap between germline ends came to 13 bases. Germline lookup yields CDR1 SGHTA and CDR2 FQGTGA. Time point indicated: after neoadjuvant nivolumab, at surgical resection. This chain links TRBV7-3 with TRBJ2-1; TRBD1 is a possible D gene (5 bases). The input for sequencing was PBMCs, taken after nivolumab (anti-PD-1) treatment. The clonotype comes from a person aged 35-79 years with oral cavity squamous cell carcinoma. The CDR3 DNA sequence: TGTGCCAGCAGCCATGGACAATCCCATGAGCAGTTCTTC. It encodes CASSHGQSHEQFF.